The TCR beta chain described here comes from a study of Graves' ophthalmopathy and Graves' hyperthyroidism. The authors amplified TCR beta CDR3 regions, and they did so from RNA transcripts for repertoire sequencing. Amplification began with first-round RT-PCR using HTBI primers, then second-round multiplex PCR was performed. Using its own MiXCR run on the multiplex PCR reads, TCRdb lists one record per CDR3 protein. The sample consists of 500,000 to 700,000 distinct CDR3 sequences, 35% to 45% of them appearing once. This clonotype was seen many times. The source material was peripheral blood or thyroid tissue (not recorded which). The receptor was derived from an adult man with Graves' hyperthyroidism.

The CDR3 nucleotides are TGCAGTCCGTTACAGGCGGACGAGCAGTACTTC. Translation: CSPLQADEQYF. The rearrangement links TRBV20-1 to TRBJ2-7; tentatively, D is TRBD1 (5 bases). The V gene lost 8 bases and the J gene lost 5 bases, with 13 bases spanning the gap. Germline CDR1 and CDR2: DFQATT and SNEGSKA (reference sequence). The CDR3 sequence is 11 residues long.